The 26 T cell receptor beta chains listed next were all sequenced from one sample in a study of cytomegalovirus exposure and HLA in healthy donors. Researchers ran the PCR with 60 Vbeta and 13 Jbeta primers. Here immunoSEQ multiplex PCR was the method, and the copy in TCRdb shows in-frame clones only, minus some. The table has 130,000 or so clones, 84% seen once. Sequences were obtained from PBMCs. Receptors originate from a woman between 18 and 30 years old in good health and CMV-seropositive.

The chain links TRBV7-9 to TRBJ2-2; a weak D match, TRBD1 (6 bases). Trimming took off 6 bases at V and 8 bases at J, with 22 bases between the two ends. The length of the CDR3 is 16 residues. The germline V gene encodes CDR1 SEHNR and CDR2 FQNEAQ (reference sequence). CDR3 coding DNA: TGTGCCAGCAGGGATTCGGGGACACGGGTTAAGGGGGAGCTGTTTTTT. Its protein product is CASRDSGTRVKGELFF. Supplemented by reference TRBV7-9 and TRBJ2-2, the full variable domain reads DTGVSQNPRHKITKRGQNVTFRCDPISEHNRLYWYRQTLGQGPEFLTYFQNEAQLEKSRLLSDRFSAERPKGSFSTLEIQRTEQGDSAMYLCASRDSGTRVKGELFFGEGSRLTVL.

The V call is TRBV12-5, the J call TRBJ2-5, with TRBD2 matching over 11 bases. This CDR3 contains 21 residues. The germline gives CDR1 LGHNT, CDR2 FRNRAP. Trimming removed 1 base from V and 5 bases from J; junction bases left unmatched: 21. This CDR3 is CASGLARAPLTSGGRDETQYF. The CDR3 coding sequence is TGTGCTAGTGGTTTGGCCCGGGCTCCCCTCACTAGCGGGGGCCGAGATGAGACCCAGTACTTC.

This clone was counted a single time. The chain carries TRBV7-9 and TRBJ2-7; possibly TRBD2 for D (6 bases). Trimming shortened V by 1 base and J by 6 bases, and 13 bases separated the two germline ends. The CDR3 contains 14 residues. Germline CDR1 SEHNR, CDR2 FQNEAQ (reference sequence). The CDR3 region has the DNA TGTGCCAGCAGCTTAGTGAGGCAGGGACTCGAGCAGTACTTC. As protein: CASSLVRQGLEQYF.

V is TRBV5-1 and J is TRBJ2-5, with 8 bases matching TRBD1. The length of the CDR3 is 16 residues. Germline-derived CDR1 and CDR2 are SGHRS and YFSETQ. V was clipped by 3 bases and J by 2 bases; unmatched bases: 9. The CDR3 region has the DNA TGCGCCAGCAGCTCACTCGGGACAGGCATACAAGAGACCCAGTACTTC. This gives the protein CASSSLGTGIQETQYF.

The J gene is TRBJ2-2, the V gene TRBV28, with D perhaps matching TRBD2 (5 bases). The CDR3 consists of 16 residues. Germline V gene lookup returns CDR1 MDHEN and CDR2 SYDVKM. With 2 bases removed from V and 4 bases from J, the gap between germline ends came to 14 bases. This chain's CDR3 is CASSLLGGRTTGELFF. The CDR3 bases are TGTGCCAGCAGTTTACTTGGAGGACGGACCACCGGGGAGCTGTTTTTT.

This clone was detected only once. The chain recombines TRBV12-5 with TRBJ1-4; 9 bases fit TRBD1. After removal of 1 base from V and 10 bases from J, the junction contained 4 bases not matched to a gene. Germline CDR1 is LGHNT and CDR2 is FRNRAP. This CDR3 is built from 14 residues. In nucleotides, the CDR3 is TGTGCTAGTGGTTTGGCGCAGACAGGGGGAAAACTGTTTTTT. Its protein is CASGLAQTGGKLFF.

This sequence joins TRBV15 and TRBJ1-5, with 8 bases lining up with TRBD1. V lost 2 bases, J lost 2 bases, and 5 bases stayed unmatched. The CDR3 sequence is 16 residues long. Germline lookup yields CDR1 LNHNV and CDR2 YYDKDF (reference sequence). CDR3 nucleotide sequence: TGTGCCACCAGCAGATCCGACAGGGGCCGCAATCAGCCCCAGCATTTT. Translating gives CATSRSDRGRNQPQHF.

This clone showed up just a few times. The chain joins TRBV4-1 to TRBJ2-3; TRBD2 matches at 10 bases. This CDR3 has 16 amino acids. Trimming took 0 bases from V and 3 from J; bases not matched to a gene: 3. The germline gives CDR1 MGHRA, CDR2 YSYEKL. CDR3 coding DNA: TGCGCCAGCAGCCAAGATACAGCGGGGGGGACAGATACGCAGTATTTT. Protein product: CASSQDTAGGTDTQYF.

This chain connects TRBV27 to TRBJ2-7, with D maybe TRBD2 (6 bases). This CDR3 region has 15 residues. Trimming took 6 bases from V and 4 from J, leaving 19 bases between them. Germline V lookup: CDR1 MNHEY, CDR2 SMNVEV (reference sequence). The CDR3 bases are TGTGCCAGCAGCTATACAGGCCGAGGAGGGTACGAGCAGTACTTC. Translating gives CASSYTGRGGYEQYF.

The chain uses TRBV5-6 and TRBJ1-2; D is unresolved. The CDR3 spans 12 residues. Germline CDR1 is SGHDT and CDR2 is YYEEEE. The V gene lost 4 bases and the J gene lost 4 bases, with 8 bases spanning the gap. CDR3 sequence (DNA): TGTGCCAGCAGCACCAACAGCTATGGCTACACCTTC. Translation gives CASSTNSYGYTF.

V gene TRBV11-2 combines with J gene TRBJ2-7; TRBD1 is a possible D gene (6 bases). This CDR3 has 13 amino acids. V was trimmed by 4 bases and J by 7 bases, leaving 14 bases between them. From germline, CDR1 is SGHAT and CDR2 FQNNGV. The CDR3 coding sequence is TGTGCCAGCAGCTCCTACAGGGATTGGGAGCAGTACTTC. Amino acid sequence: CASSSYRDWEQYF.

The gene calls are TRBV6-5 and TRBJ2-1, with TRBD2 as a possible D gene (5 bases). The CDR3 is made up of 13 amino acids. Between the trimmed V and J ends, which lost 0 bases and 9 bases, there was a span of 9 bases. CDR1 is MNHEY and CDR2 is SVGAGI in the germline V gene. The chain's CDR3 is CASSYSSAGEQFF. The CDR3 DNA sequence: TGTGCCAGCAGTTACTCTAGCGCAGGTGAGCAGTTCTTC.

Written as DNA, the CDR3 is TGTGCCAGCAGAGTGACACTCTCCTACGAGCAGTACTTC. It translates to CASRVTLSYEQYF. The V gene is TRBV6-5, the J gene TRBJ2-7; D not resolved. V was pared by 6 bases and J by 0 bases, with 9 bases between. The V gene's germline CDR1 is MNHEY and CDR2 SVGAGI. The CDR3 is 13 amino acids.

The chain is built from TRBV4-1 and TRBJ1-1; possible D gene TRBD1, 5 bases. V was trimmed by 2 bases and J by 5 bases, leaving 12 bases between them. Per the germline V gene, CDR1 is MGHRA and CDR2 is YSYEKL. This CDR3 spans 14 amino acids. For the CDR3, the DNA is TGCGCCAGCAGCCAACGGGGGGGGAGTACTGAAGCTTTCTTT. Translating it yields CASSQRGGSTEAFF.

This chain uses TRBV15 with TRBJ1-2; 8 positions agree with TRBD1. After removal of 2 bases from V and 3 bases from J, the junction contained 14 bases not matched to a gene. From germline, CDR1 is LNHNV and CDR2 YYDKDF (reference sequence). The length of the CDR3 is 18 residues. CDR3: CATSRSMDRELVDYGYTF. The CDR3 nucleotides read TGTGCCACCAGCAGAAGTATGGACAGGGAATTAGTAGACTATGGCTACACCTTC.

The chain links TRBV6-1 to TRBJ2-1; 10 positions match TRBD1. Looked up from germline, CDR1 is MNHNS and CDR2 is SASEGT. CDR3 size: 15 residues. V trimming: 3 bases; J trimming: 5 bases; junction bases outside the gene matches: 4. The CDR3 nucleotides are TGTGCCAGCAGTGAGACAGGGGGCTGGGACAATGAGCAGTTCTTC. Residues: CASSETGGWDNEQFF.

This rearrangement joins TRBV6-1 to TRBJ2-2; 10 nucleotides line up with TRBD1. Trimming at V came to 6 bases and at J to 4 bases, leaving 5 bases not matched to a gene. The V gene's germline CDR1 is MNHNS and CDR2 SASEGT. The CDR3 is made up of 15 amino acids. CDR3 sequence reads: CASSHGTGATGELFF. CDR3 bases: TGTGCCAGCAGCCATGGGACAGGGGCCACCGGGGAGCTGTTTTTT.

The chain has TRBV5-1 and TRBJ2-3; 12 bases are shared with TRBD2. Germline-derived CDR1 and CDR2 are SGHRS and YFSETQ. CDR3 size: 16 residues. V was pared by 2 bases and J by 1 base, with 2 bases of the junction left unmatched. CDR3 bases: TGCGCCAGCAGCTTAAGGACTAGCGGGGGCACAGATACGCAGTATTTT. Its protein product is CASSLRTSGGTDTQYF.

As to this clone: Compared with germline, one end of the junction differs, possibly owing to a read error. The chain couples TRBV20-1 to TRBJ1-6; possible D gene TRBD1, 5 bases. This CDR3 has 8 residues. From germline, CDR1 is DFQATT and CDR2 SNEGSKA (reference sequence). CDR3 in DNA: TGCAGTGCTAATAACAGGATCTTT. It specifies CSANNRIF.

The chain uses TRBV2 and TRBJ1-1, with D uncertain. Germline CDR1 and CDR2: SNHLY and FYNNEI. With 6 bases removed from V and 8 bases from J, the gap between germline ends came to 7 bases. This CDR3 has 10 amino acids. DNA of the CDR3: TGTGCCAGCAGGGAGGTCGAAGCTTTCTTT. It translates to CASREVEAFF.

The genes are TRBV28 and TRBJ2-7; 7 nucleotides match TRBD2. The germline gives CDR1 MDHEN, CDR2 SYDVKM. The trim removed 6 bases at V and 7 bases at J, leaving 9 bases unmatched. The CDR3 is made up of 13 amino acids. DNA of the CDR3: TGTGCCAGCAGAAGGCCCCTCGGGGGGGAGCAGTACTTC. As protein: CASRRPLGGEQYF. Complete variable domain (other parts from reference TRBV28 and TRBJ2-7): DVKVTQSSRYLVKRTGEKVFLECVQDMDHENMFWYRQDPGLGLRLIYFSYDVKMKEKGDIPEGYSVSREKKERFSLILESASTNQTSMYLCASRRPLGGEQYFGPGTRLTVT.

The rearrangement uses TRBV9 and TRBJ2-3; TRBD2 aligns across 8 bases. Germline CDR1 and CDR2: SGDLS and YYNGEE. V lost 0 bases and J lost 0; bases outside the gene matches: 3. CDR3 length: 16 amino acids. The CDR3 protein is CASSVDERGSTDTQYF. In DNA, the CDR3 is TGTGCCAGCAGCGTAGACGAGCGGGGGAGCACAGATACGCAGTATTTT.

The table lists this clone with a count of one. The J gene is TRBJ2-7, the V gene TRBV13; D uncertain. The CDR3 runs 13 residues. Germline V gene lookup returns CDR1 PRHDT and CDR2 FYEKMQ (reference sequence). V lost 3 bases and J lost 4, with 10 bases in between. The CDR3 region has the DNA TGTGCCAGCAGCTTGAACTCCATTTACGAGCAGTACTTC. This translates into CASSLNSIYEQYF.

This chain connects TRBV2 to TRBJ2-7; D is undetermined. Deletions cut 1 base from V and 0 bases from J, with 7 bases between. CDR3 size: 14 residues. CDR1 and CDR2 (germline): SNHLY, FYNNEI. The CDR3 nucleotides read TGTGCCAGCAGTGAAGGGCACACCTCCTACGAGCAGTACTTC. Translation gives CASSEGHTSYEQYF.

This chain connects TRBV5-4 to TRBJ2-7, with 8 positions matching TRBD2. Germline V gene data show CDR1 as SGHNT and CDR2 as YYREEE (reference sequence). J lost 4 bases, V lost 0 bases, and 3 bases had no gene match. The CDR3 covers 14 residues. The CDR3 spells CASSLGASGYEQYF. DNA for the CDR3: TGTGCCAGCAGCTTGGGGGCTAGCGGGTACGAGCAGTACTTC. The full variable domain, completed using reference TRBV5-4 and TRBJ2-7, is ETGVTQSPTHLIKTRGQQVTLRCSSQSGHNTVSWYQQALGQGPQFIFQYYREEENGRGNFPPRFSGLQFPNYSSELNVNALELDDSALYLCASSLGASGYEQYFGPGTRLTVT.

The sample holds one count of this clone. This chain connects TRBV4-1 to TRBJ2-3, with 7 bases that match TRBD2. The germline V gene has CDR1 MGHRA and CDR2 YSYEKL. The J segment lost 1 base and the V segment lost 5 bases, leaving 3 bases of the junction unmatched. The CDR3 contains 14 residues. The CDR3 sequence: CASSSRGGTDTQYF. The CDR3, as DNA: TGCGCCAGCAGCTCCCGGGGGGGCACAGATACGCAGTATTTT.